These 2 T cell receptor beta chains came from one sample sequenced in a study of control samples from healthy donors and cancer patients. Clones were read by immunoSEQ multiplex PCR, and TCRdb kept only the in-frame ones, dropping some. The table includes under 100,000 clones, 85% to 90% detected once. The sequenced material came from PBMCs. The receptors derive from a woman aged 50 to 65 with colorectal cancer.

The V and J genes are TRBV19 and TRBJ1-1, with 7 bases lining up with TRBD1. J was trimmed by 2 bases and V by 5 bases; bases with no gene match: 5. Germline CDR1 is LNHDA and CDR2 is SQIVND (reference sequence). This CDR3 comprises 14 residues. The CDR3 protein is CASSAGQANTEAFF. The DNA for the CDR3 is TGTGCCAGTAGTGCAGGACAGGCAAACACTGAAGCTTTCTTT. The variable domain in full, with the rest retrieved from reference TRBV19 and TRBJ1-1, is DGGITQSPKYLFRKEGQNVTLSCEQNLNHDAMYWYRQDPGQGLRLIYYSQIVNDFQKGDIAEGYSVSREKKESFPLTVTSAQKNPTAFYLCASSAGQANTEAFFGQGTRLTVV.

This sequence joins TRBV15 and TRBJ1-5; possibly TRBD1 for D (6 bases). Germline V gene lookup returns CDR1 LNHNV and CDR2 YYDKDF (reference sequence). The V end lost 0 bases, the J end lost 6 bases, and 15 bases lay between the germline ends. The CDR3 sequence is 16 residues long. The CDR3 loop is CATSRDTGSVGQPQHF. The CDR3 nucleotides read TGTGCCACCAGCAGAGACACAGGGTCGGTTGGTCAGCCCCAGCATTTT.